The present T cell receptor beta chain was sequenced within a study of cytomegalovirus exposure and HLA in healthy donors. Across the study: The roughly 100 million unique TCR beta sequences, from roughly 180 million T cells, were found by an earlier analysis.

In germline, CDR1 is SGHTA, CDR2 FQGNSA. V shed 5 bases, J shed 3 bases, and the junction held 3 bases outside the gene matches. The CDR3 has 14 amino acids. Study-level points and caveats: Within a later analysis, the majority of CMV-associated TCR beta chains appeared HLA-restricted. Later analysis identified a missense DCLRE1C variant that was linked to TCR beta V- and J-gene trimming. HLA allele associations emerged for 17,000 or so TCR beta sequences in a later analysis, at 0.05 false discovery rate.

PCR used 60 Vbeta primers and 13 Jbeta primers. Here immunoSEQ multiplex PCR was the method, and the copy in TCRdb shows in-frame clones only, minus some. Of 130,000 to 150,000 clones listed, around 75% were seen once; the top ten hold 2.5% to 3.5%. This clone was seen once. The antigen is undetermined. The chain employs TRBV7-2 and TRBJ2-2; 7 bases are shared with TRBD1. This receptor was identified in a woman aged 30 to 39 in good health and CMV-seronegative. Sequencing was performed on PBMCs. In DNA, the CDR3 is TGTGCCAGCAGCCTTCAGGGGGACACCGGGGAGCTGTTTTTT. It specifies CASSLQGDTGELFF.